Listed here is a single T cell receptor (beta chain). The antigen is not known. The entry originates in a study of cytotoxic CD8 clonotypes in ibrutinib-treated CLL. The table came from immunoSEQ multiplex PCR; TCRdb's copy has only in-frame clones and leaves some out. The profile shows some 300,000 clones, roughly 80% of them singletons. Trimming removed 0 bases from V and 0 bases from J, with 8 bases in between. Germline CDR1 reads LGHNA; CDR2 reads YSLEER. This CDR3 spans 16 amino acids. Regarding the study as a whole: Having risen at ibrutinib response, clonality had fallen back toward baseline by progression. Against age-matched healthy donors, baseline clonality ran higher and tracked circulating CD8+ T-cell counts.

Genomic DNA (about 2 micrograms) was obtained from cryopreserved PBMCs for construction of TCR beta libraries. The sample here was PBMCs, taken before ibrutinib treatment. The receptor comes from a human donor with chronic lymphocytic leukemia. The chain combines TRBV4-3 with TRBJ2-2, with TRBD2 as a possible D gene (5 bases). CDR3 sequence: CASSQEAGANTGELFF. The CDR3 region has the DNA TGCGCCAGCAGCCAAGAGGCCGGGGCGAACACCGGGGAGCTGTTTTTT.